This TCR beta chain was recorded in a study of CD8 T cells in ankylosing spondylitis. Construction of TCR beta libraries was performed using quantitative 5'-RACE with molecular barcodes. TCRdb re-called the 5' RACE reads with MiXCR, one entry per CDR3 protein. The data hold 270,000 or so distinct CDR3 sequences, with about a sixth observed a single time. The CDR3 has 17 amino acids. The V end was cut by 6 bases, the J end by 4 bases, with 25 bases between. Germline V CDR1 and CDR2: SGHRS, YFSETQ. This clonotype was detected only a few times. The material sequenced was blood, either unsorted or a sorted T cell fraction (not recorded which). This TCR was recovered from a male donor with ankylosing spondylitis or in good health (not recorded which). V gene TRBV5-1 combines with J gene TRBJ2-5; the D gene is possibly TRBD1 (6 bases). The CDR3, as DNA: TGCGCCAGCACCGAAGACCCACCGCAGGGGTTCGGAGAGACCCAGTACTTC. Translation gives CASTEDPPQGFGETQYF.